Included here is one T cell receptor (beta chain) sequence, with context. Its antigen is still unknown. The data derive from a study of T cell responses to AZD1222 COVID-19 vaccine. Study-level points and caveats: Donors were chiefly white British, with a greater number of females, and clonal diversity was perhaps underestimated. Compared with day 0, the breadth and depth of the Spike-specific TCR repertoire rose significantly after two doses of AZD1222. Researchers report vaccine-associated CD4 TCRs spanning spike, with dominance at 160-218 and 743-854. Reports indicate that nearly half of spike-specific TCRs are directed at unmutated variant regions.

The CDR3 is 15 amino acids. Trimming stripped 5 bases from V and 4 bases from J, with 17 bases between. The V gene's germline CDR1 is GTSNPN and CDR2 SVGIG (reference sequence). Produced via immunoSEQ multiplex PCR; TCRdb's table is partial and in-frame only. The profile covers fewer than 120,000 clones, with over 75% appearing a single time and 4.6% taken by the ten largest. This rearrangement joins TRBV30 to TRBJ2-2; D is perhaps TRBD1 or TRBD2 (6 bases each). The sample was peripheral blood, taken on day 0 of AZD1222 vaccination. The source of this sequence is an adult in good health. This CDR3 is CAWAPSPGATGELFF. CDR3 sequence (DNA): TGTGCCTGGGCCCCTAGCCCGGGGGCCACCGGGGAGCTGTTTTTT.